This T cell receptor (beta chain) is from a study of T cell responses to AZD1222 COVID-19 vaccine. Notes on the study in general: Recipients of AZD1222 seropositive at baseline numbered only 5 or 6. The breadth and depth of Spike-specific TCRs increased once two AZD1222 doses had been given. Unmutated regions of variants are reportedly targeted by nearly half of spike-specific TCRs. White British donors predominated, females outnumbered males, and clonal diversity was possibly underestimated.

Germline CDR1 and CDR2: SEHNR and FQNEAQ (reference sequence). The V end was cut by 6 bases, the J end by 9 bases, with 12 bases between. The CDR3 spans 12 residues. Data came from immunoSEQ multiplex PCR; TCRdb stores just in-frame clones and leaves some out. The sample includes about 270,000 clones, almost 95% of them seen just once. On this clone itself: Its antigen is still unknown.

This clonotype originated in an adult who received the AZD1222 COVID-19 vaccine. The chain joins TRBV7-9 to TRBJ2-4; D possibly corresponds to TRBD2 (6 bases). Sequences were derived from peripheral blood, sampled 28 days after the second AZD1222 dose. The CDR3 spells CASRSSGSIQYF. The DNA for the CDR3 is TGTGCCAGCAGAAGTAGCGGAAGCATTCAGTACTTC.